This T cell receptor (beta chain) was recovered during a study of CD8 T cells in Susac syndrome. Findings of the study overall: The study recognized that its TCR sequencing and HLA analysis covered a relatively small number of individuals. CD4+ T cell repertoires in Susac syndrome exhibited no evidence of clonal expansion.

Negative isolation yielded the CD8+ and CD4+ T cells, while FACS enriched the TEMRA cells. cDNA came from roughly 0.5 to 1 ug RNA primed by random hexamers. The method of amplification for TCR beta CDR3 was immunoSEQ multiplex PCR, covering 54 Vbeta and 13 Jbeta. TCRdb recomputed calls from the immunoSEQ multiplex PCR reads with MiXCR, one row per CDR3 protein. This table holds roughly 200,000 distinct CDR3 sequences, about 95% found once. V was cut by 4 bases and J by 12 bases, with 19 bases left in between. CDR3 size: 13 residues. Germline assignment: CDR1 SGHVS and CDR2 FQNEAQ. Worth noting for this clonotype: The antigen is unknown.

The chain couples TRBV7-8 to TRBJ2-7; D might be TRBD2 (5 bases). This sequence was found in a human donor with Susac syndrome. Input material: CD4+ T cells from PBMCs. The DNA of the CDR3 is TGTGCCAGCAGCTCCGCCCGCCAACTAGTGCCGTACTTC. Protein product: CASSSARQLVPYF.